This section outlines one T cell receptor beta chain sequence together with its context. The junction shows a germline mismatch at one end, possibly a read error. The data originate from a study of blood T cell repertoires in COVID-19. Per the authors' pipeline: Using reference gene primer amplification, nucleated cell counts were estimated. The repertoire was sequenced with immunoSEQ multiplex PCR; TCRdb's copy has only in-frame clones and lacks some. V and J calls and clone size are as listed in that table; D and trimming were resolved from the DNA. The sample includes over 200,000 clones, roughly 92% of them seen just once. CDR3 length: 15 amino acids. The germline V gene encodes CDR1 SSHAT and CDR2 FNYEAQ (reference sequence).

J is TRBJ1-3 and V is TRBV7-7, with 11 bases lining up with TRBD1. Sequencing used peripheral blood. The origin of this receptor is a man in his sixties with COVID-19, enrolled during active disease. CDR3 bases: TGTGCTAGCAGCCCAGGGACAGGGGGTAGAAACACCATATATTTT. Translating it yields CASSPGTGGRNTIYF.